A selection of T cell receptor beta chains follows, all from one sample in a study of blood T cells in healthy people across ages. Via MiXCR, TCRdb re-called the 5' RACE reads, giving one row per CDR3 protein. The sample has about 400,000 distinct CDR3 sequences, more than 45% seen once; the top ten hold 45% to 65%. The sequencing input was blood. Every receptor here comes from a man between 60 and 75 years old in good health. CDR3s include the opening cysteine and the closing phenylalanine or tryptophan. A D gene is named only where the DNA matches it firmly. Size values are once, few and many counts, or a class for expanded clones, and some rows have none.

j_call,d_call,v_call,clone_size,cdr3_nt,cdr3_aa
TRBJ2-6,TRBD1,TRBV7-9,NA,TGTGCCAGCAGCTCCCCCCCGGGACAGAAATCTGGGGCCAACGTCCTGACTTTC,CASSSPPGQKSGANVLTF
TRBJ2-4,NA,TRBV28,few,TGTGCCAGCAGTTTAGGGCAACAGGGTTCAAACATTCAGTACTTC,CASSLGQQGSNIQYF
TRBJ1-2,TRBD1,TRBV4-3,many,TGCGCCAGCAGCCGCGACAGGGATTTCGGCTATGGCTACACCTTC,CASSRDRDFGYGYTF
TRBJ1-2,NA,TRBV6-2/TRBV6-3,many,TGTGCCAGCGGGGGGGATCCAAGGGCCCTCCTGGGCTACACCTTC,CASGGDPRALLGYTF
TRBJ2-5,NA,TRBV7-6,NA,TGTGCCAGCAGCTTAGAGGGGGGGCTGATAGGGGAGACCCAGTACTTC,CASSLEGGLIGETQYF
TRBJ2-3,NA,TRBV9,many,TGTGCCAGCAGCGTAGCAGATACGCAGTATTTT,CASSVADTQYF
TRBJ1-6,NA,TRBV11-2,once,TGTGCCAGCAGCTTAAGGGCACAGGGCGCACCCCTCCACTTT,CASSLRAQGAPLHF
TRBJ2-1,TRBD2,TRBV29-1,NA,TGCAGCACCGGGACTAGCGGTTTTAACAATGAGCAGTTCTTC,CSTGTSGFNNEQFF
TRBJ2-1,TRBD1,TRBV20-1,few,TGCAGTGCTATTCCGGGACAGACTTCCGGTGAGCAGTTCTTC,CSAIPGQTSGEQFF
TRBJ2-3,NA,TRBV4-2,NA,TGTGCCAGCAGCCAAGGTAGTCGGGGGGCTAGCACAGATACGCAGTATTTT,CASSQGSRGASTDTQYF
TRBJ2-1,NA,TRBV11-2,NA,TGTGCCAGCAGCAACTATTACAATGAGCAGTTCTTC,CASSNYYNEQFF
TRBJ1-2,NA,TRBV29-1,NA,TGCAGCGGTGAAGGGGAAGGATATGGCTACACCTTC,CSGEGEGYGYTF
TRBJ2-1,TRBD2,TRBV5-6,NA,TGTGCCGGCAGCTTAAGAGCTAGCGGAGCCTACAATGAGCAGTTCTTC,CAGSLRASGAYNEQFF
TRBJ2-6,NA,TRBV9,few,TGTGCCAGCAGCCGGCTAGACTCTGGGGCCAACGTCCTGACTTTC,CASSRLDSGANVLTF
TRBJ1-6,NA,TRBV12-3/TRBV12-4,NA,TGTGCCAGCAGCTTCAATGGACCTCCGGGGTCACCCCTCCACTTT,CASSFNGPPGSPLHF
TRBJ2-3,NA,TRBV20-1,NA,TGCAGTGCTAGGATCCGGTGGGACACCCACACAGATACGCAGTATTTT,CSARIRWDTHTDTQYF
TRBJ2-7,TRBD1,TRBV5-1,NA,TGCGCCAGCAGCTTGGAGACAGGGGCCTGCGAGCAGTACTTC,CASSLETGACEQYF
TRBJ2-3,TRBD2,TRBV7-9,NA,TGTGCCAGCAGCTTAGATCCGCGACTAGCGGCGGGCACAGATACGCAGTATTTT,CASSLDPRLAAGTDTQYF